The 3 T cell receptor beta chains in this list originate from one sample, sequenced in a study of T cells expressing NK-cell markers. TCRdb re-called the 5' RACE reads and shows each CDR3 protein once, DNA omitted. The sample has 120,000 to 150,000 distinct CDR3 sequences. Sequencing was done on a sample of blood T cells: a sorted CD56 or NKG2C T cell subset, CD4+ or CD8+ T cells, or bulk PBMC T cells (not recorded which). All receptors come from a man younger than 35 in good health.

This sequence joins TRBV27 and TRBJ2-2; there is no DNA to check the TCRdb D call of TRBD1. The CDR3 contains 14 residues. The germline V gene has CDR1 MNHEY and CDR2 SMNVEV (reference sequence). CDR3 loop: CASSLWGSTGELFF.

V is TRBV29-1 and J is TRBJ2-2. The CDR3 runs 14 residues. The germline V gene encodes CDR1 SQVTM and CDR2 ANQGSEA. The CDR3 protein is CSVLWAENTGELFF.

This chain joins TRBV14 and TRBJ2-7; TCRdb's assignment of TRBD1 cannot be checked, as there is no DNA. CDR3 size: 15 residues. The V gene's germline CDR1 is SGHDN and CDR2 FVKESK. The CDR3 is CASSLPGTSPYEQYF.